Following are 2 T cell receptor beta chains from one sample sequenced in a study of blood T cell repertoires in COVID-19. Sequencing was performed with immunoSEQ multiplex PCR; in TCRdb, only in-frame clones are kept and a portion is missing. The data contain almost 200,000 clones, just under 85% of them seen just once; the ten biggest clones take up approximately 0.9%. Material: peripheral blood. The receptor source for this set is a man between 60 and 75 years old with COVID-19, enrolled during active disease.

The J gene is TRBJ1-2, the V gene TRBV5-1, with D unclear. Germline V gene lookup returns CDR1 SGHRS and CDR2 YFSETQ. V lost 3 bases and J lost 0, with 15 bases in between. The CDR3 totals 16 residues. CDR3 in amino acids: CASSWTGGRSNYGYTF. The CDR3 coding sequence is TGCGCCAGCAGCTGGACCGGTGGGAGGTCTAACTATGGCTACACCTTC.

This chain joins TRBV10-3 and TRBJ2-1; 9 nucleotides line up with TRBD1. Unmatched junction bases numbered 4, after V lost 6 bases and J lost 1 base. The CDR3 has 15 residues. Looked up from germline, CDR1 is ENHRY and CDR2 is SYGVKD. The CDR3 sequence is CAIREDRGSYNEQFF. In DNA, the CDR3 is TGTGCCATCAGAGAGGACAGGGGTTCCTACAATGAGCAGTTCTTC.